This TCR beta chain was obtained from a study of PD-1 blockade in classical Hodgkin lymphoma. Trimming cost V 6 bases and J 7 bases; bases outside gene matches: 6. Per germline, CDR1 WNHNN and CDR2 SYGVQD (reference sequence). This CDR3 contains 14 residues. Brentuximab vedotin exposure varied among the patients, all of whom had relapsed after autologous stem cell transplantation. This table comes from immunoSEQ multiplex PCR, and its TCRdb copy is limited to in-frame clones, with some not included. The table has 98,000 or so clones, 80% to 90% seen once. Here the sequenced sample was peripheral blood mononuclear cells (PBMCs), taken before the second cycle of nivolumab. The clonotype was recovered from a human donor with classical Hodgkin lymphoma. The chain is built from TRBV10-1 and TRBJ1-1; 12 bases align to TRBD1. The CDR3 is CASSMGQGAYEAFF. In DNA, the CDR3 is TGCGCCAGCAGCATGGGACAGGGGGCGTATGAAGCTTTCTTT.